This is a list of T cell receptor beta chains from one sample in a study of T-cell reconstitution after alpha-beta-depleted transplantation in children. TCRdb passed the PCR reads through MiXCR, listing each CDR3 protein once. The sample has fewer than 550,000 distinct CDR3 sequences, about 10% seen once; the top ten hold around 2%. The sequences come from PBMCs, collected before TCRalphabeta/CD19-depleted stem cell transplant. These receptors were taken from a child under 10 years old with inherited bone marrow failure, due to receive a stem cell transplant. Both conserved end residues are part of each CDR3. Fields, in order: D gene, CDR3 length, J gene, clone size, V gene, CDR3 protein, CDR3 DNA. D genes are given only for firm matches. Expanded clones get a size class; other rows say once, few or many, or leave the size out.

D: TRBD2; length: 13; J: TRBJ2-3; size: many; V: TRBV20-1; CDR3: CSGASGRWNTQYF; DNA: TGCAGTGGGGCTAGCGGGAGGTGGAATACGCAGTATTTT
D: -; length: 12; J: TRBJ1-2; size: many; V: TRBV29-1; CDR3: CSVGTDLYGYTF; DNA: TGCAGCGTTGGGACAGACCTCTATGGCTACACCTTC
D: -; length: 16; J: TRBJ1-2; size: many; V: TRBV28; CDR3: CASSLISDGGASGYTF; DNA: TGTGCCAGCAGTTTAATTAGTGACGGGGGGGCGAGCGGCTACACCTTC
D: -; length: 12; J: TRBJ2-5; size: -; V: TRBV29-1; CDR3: CSVVRIQETQYF; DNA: TGCAGCGTTGTTAGAATTCAAGAGACCCAGTACTTC
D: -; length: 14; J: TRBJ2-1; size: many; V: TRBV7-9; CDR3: CASSLVRSTNEQFF; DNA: TGTGCCAGCAGCTTAGTGCGTAGCACCAATGAGCAGTTCTTC
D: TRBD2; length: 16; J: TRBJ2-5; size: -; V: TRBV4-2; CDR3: CASSQRSGGLQETQYF; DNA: TGTGCCAGCAGCCAACGTAGCGGGGGGCTCCAAGAGACCCAGTACTTC
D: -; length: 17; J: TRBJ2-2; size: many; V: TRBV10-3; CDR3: CAISNPPGSANTGELFF; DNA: TGTGCCATCAGTAACCCCCCCGGGAGCGCGAACACCGGGGAGCTGTTTTTT
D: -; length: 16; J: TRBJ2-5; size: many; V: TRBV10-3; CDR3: CAISRGIYRAKETQYF; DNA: TGTGCCATCAGTAGGGGGATTTACAGGGCTAAAGAGACCCAGTACTTC
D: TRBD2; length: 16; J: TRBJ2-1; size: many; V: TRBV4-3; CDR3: CASSHRSGSGYNEQFF; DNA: TGCGCCAGCAGCCATCGTAGCGGGAGCGGCTACAATGAGCAGTTCTTC
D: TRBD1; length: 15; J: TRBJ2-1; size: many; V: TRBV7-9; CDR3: CASSETGSSYNEQFF; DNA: TGTGCCAGCAGCGAGACAGGGAGCTCCTACAATGAGCAGTTCTTC
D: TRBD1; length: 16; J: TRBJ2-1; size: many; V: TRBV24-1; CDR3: CATSQLTGASYNEQFF; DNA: TGTGCCACCAGTCAATTGACAGGGGCATCCTACAATGAGCAGTTCTTC
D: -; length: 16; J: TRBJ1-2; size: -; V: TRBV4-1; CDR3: CASSQADRVGLYGYTF; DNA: TGCGCCAGCAGCCAAGCCGACCGTGTAGGGCTCTATGGCTACACCTTC
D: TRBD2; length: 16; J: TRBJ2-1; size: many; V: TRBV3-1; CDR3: CASSLAAGGPDNEQFF; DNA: TGTGCCAGCAGCCTGGCAGCGGGAGGGCCTGACAATGAGCAGTTCTTC
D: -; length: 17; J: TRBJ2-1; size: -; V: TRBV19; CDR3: CASSIDLYAGRYNEQFF; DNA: TGTGCCAGTAGTATAGATCTATACGCGGGCAGGTACAATGAGCAGTTCTTC
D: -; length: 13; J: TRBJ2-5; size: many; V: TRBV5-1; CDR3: CASSLGQEETQYF; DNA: TGCGCCAGCAGCTTGGGCCAGGAGGAGACCCAGTACTTC
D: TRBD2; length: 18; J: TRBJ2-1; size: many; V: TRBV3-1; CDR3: CASSQDRRSSGKYNEQFF; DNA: TGTGCCAGCAGCCAAGATCGGCGTTCTAGCGGGAAGTACAATGAGCAGTTCTTC
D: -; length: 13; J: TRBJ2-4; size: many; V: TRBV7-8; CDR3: CASSPGTAYFQYF; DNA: TGTGCCAGCAGCCCCGGGACGGCTTATTTTCAGTACTTC
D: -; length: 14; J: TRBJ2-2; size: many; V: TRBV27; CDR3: CASSSTRYTGELFF; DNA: TGTGCCAGCAGTTCGACTAGATACACCGGGGAGCTGTTTTTT
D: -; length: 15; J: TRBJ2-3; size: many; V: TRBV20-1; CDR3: CSAEDRGWGTDTQYF; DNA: TGCAGTGCCGAGGATCGCGGGTGGGGCACAGATACGCAGTATTTT
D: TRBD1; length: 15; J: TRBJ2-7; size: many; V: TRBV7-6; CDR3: CASSGRTGGFYEQYF; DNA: TGTGCCAGCAGCGGTCGGACAGGGGGCTTTTACGAGCAGTACTTC
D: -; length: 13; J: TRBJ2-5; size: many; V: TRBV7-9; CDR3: CASSFRREETQYF; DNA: TGTGCCAGCAGCTTTCGACGGGAAGAGACCCAGTACTTC
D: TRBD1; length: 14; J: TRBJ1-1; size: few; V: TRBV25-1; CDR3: CASSDTGVETEAFF; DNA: TGTGCCAGCAGTGATACAGGGGTTGAAACTGAAGCTTTCTTT
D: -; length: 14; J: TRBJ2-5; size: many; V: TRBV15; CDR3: CATSRPNSQETQYF; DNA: TGTGCCACCAGCAGGCCAAATAGTCAAGAGACCCAGTACTTC